This T cell receptor (beta chain) comes out of a study of cytomegalovirus exposure and HLA in healthy donors. Study as a whole: Prior work identified some 120 million unique TCR beta sequences in roughly 190 million T cells.

The CDR3 sequence is 14 residues long. Germline lookup yields CDR1 SEHNR and CDR2 FQNEAQ (reference sequence). V lost 8 bases, J lost 0 bases, and 6 bases stayed unmatched. Healthy bone marrow donors made up the cohort. This clone was picked up one time. PCR was performed using 60 Vbeta and 13 Jbeta primers. Using immunoSEQ multiplex PCR, the repertoire was profiled, and TCRdb retains in-frame clones only, with some absent. The sample has some 190,000 clones; over 60% are singletons. This clonotype was obtained from a young man in good health and CMV-seronegative. The chain combines TRBV7-9 with TRBJ2-7, with 8 bases aligning to TRBD1. Material: PBMCs. This chain's CDR3 is CASGGDRGSYEQYF. For the CDR3, the DNA is TGTGCCAGCGGGGGAGACAGGGGCTCCTACGAGCAGTACTTC. The entire variable domain, with the rest obtained from reference TRBV7-9 and TRBJ2-7, is as follows: DTGVSQNPRHKITKRGQNVTFRCDPISEHNRLYWYRQTLGQGPEFLTYFQNEAQLEKSRLLSDRFSAERPKGSFSTLEIQRTEQGDSAMYLCASGGDRGSYEQYFGPGTRLTVT.